This is a list of T cell receptor beta chains from one sample in a study of identifying expanded T cells in peripheral blood. Clones were read by immunoSEQ multiplex PCR, and TCRdb kept only the in-frame ones, dropping some. The table lists some 81,000 clones, roughly 81% of them singletons, with around 19% in the top ten. Sequenced: blood. The source of these receptors is a person aged 18 to 70 in good health. The CDR3 runs from the conserved cysteine through the conserved F or W. Each record gives: V gene, CDR3 length, J gene, D gene, clone size, CDR3 DNA, CDR3 protein. The D gene is left open where the match is weak. Clone size appears in some rows only: once, few, many, or a class for an expanded clone.

v_call: TRBV7-9; cdr3_length: 16; j_call: TRBJ2-1; d_call: -; clone_size: -; cdr3_nt: TGTGCCAGCAGCTCCGCGGACCCGACACGGTACAATGAGCAGTTCTTC; cdr3_aa: CASSSADPTRYNEQFF
v_call: TRBV7-3; cdr3_length: 16; j_call: TRBJ2-3; d_call: -; clone_size: -; cdr3_nt: TGTGCCAGCAGCCCTTCGGGGGCGGGAGTGGAAAATACGCAGTATTTT; cdr3_aa: CASSPSGAGVENTQYF
v_call: TRBV15; cdr3_length: 16; j_call: TRBJ1-3; d_call: -; clone_size: -; cdr3_nt: TGTGCCACCAGCAGAGAAGATTCAAGTGCGGGAAACACCATATATTTT; cdr3_aa: CATSREDSSAGNTIYF
v_call: TRBV9; cdr3_length: 17; j_call: TRBJ2-1; d_call: -; clone_size: once; cdr3_nt: TGTGCCAGCAGCCGAGCTGGGGCTGGGTTGGAGTGGAATGAGCAGTTCTTC; cdr3_aa: CASSRAGAGLEWNEQFF
v_call: TRBV10-3; cdr3_length: 13; j_call: TRBJ2-7; d_call: -; clone_size: -; cdr3_nt: TGTGCCATCAGTGATAAACAGTCGGGGGAGCAGTACTTC; cdr3_aa: CAISDKQSGEQYF
v_call: TRBV9; cdr3_length: 20; j_call: TRBJ2-1; d_call: TRBD2; clone_size: -; cdr3_nt: TGTGCCAGCAGCGTATCCCCCCTCTCAATCGTGGCGGGAGGAACCAATGAGCAGTTCTTC; cdr3_aa: CASSVSPLSIVAGGTNEQFF
v_call: TRBV10-1; cdr3_length: 9; j_call: TRBJ2-5; d_call: -; clone_size: -; cdr3_nt: TGCGCCAGCACAGAGACCCAGTACTTC; cdr3_aa: CASTETQYF
v_call: TRBV5-1; cdr3_length: 16; j_call: TRBJ2-2; d_call: TRBD1; clone_size: -; cdr3_nt: TGCGCCAGCAGCGTCCGACAGGGCCAGAACACCGGGGAGCTGTTTTTT; cdr3_aa: CASSVRQGQNTGELFF
v_call: TRBV27; cdr3_length: 15; j_call: TRBJ2-3; d_call: TRBD2; clone_size: -; cdr3_nt: TGTGCCAGCAGTTTTTGGGAGGGAGGTAAAGATACGCAGTATTTT; cdr3_aa: CASSFWEGGKDTQYF
v_call: TRBV4-3; cdr3_length: 17; j_call: TRBJ1-2; d_call: -; clone_size: few; cdr3_nt: TGCGCCAGCAGTCCAACGAGCTTTGGCCCACTGAGATATGGCTACACCTTC; cdr3_aa: CASSPTSFGPLRYGYTF
v_call: TRBV5-4; cdr3_length: 15; j_call: TRBJ2-5; d_call: -; clone_size: -; cdr3_nt: TGTGCCAGCAGCTTGGACCCAGGGCCGCTTGAGACCCAGTACTTC; cdr3_aa: CASSLDPGPLETQYF
v_call: TRBV30; cdr3_length: 16; j_call: TRBJ2-2; d_call: TRBD2; clone_size: -; cdr3_nt: TGTGCCTGGAGCTCGACTAGCGGGAGGGCCCCCGGGGAGCTGTTTTTT; cdr3_aa: CAWSSTSGRAPGELFF